The following is a T cell receptor (beta chain) sequence with its context. This specimen belongs to a study of blood T cell dynamics during melanoma immunotherapy. As to time point: week 3, after first cycle of checkpoint inhibitor. The assay received all extracted DNA from sorted CD8+ subsets. Clones were read by immunoSEQ multiplex PCR, and TCRdb kept only the in-frame ones, dropping some. The data contain hundreds of clones, about two thirds of them singletons. The V and J ends lost 5 bases and 4 bases respectively, with 2 bases between them. Germline-derived CDR1 and CDR2 are SGHVS and FQNEAQ. CDR3 size: 11 residues.

The J gene is TRBJ2-2, the V gene TRBV7-8; D not certain. The TCR originated in a human donor with melanoma. The starting material was central memory CD8+ T cells from blood, obtained from a patient treated with checkpoint blockade. The CDR3 DNA reads TGTGCCAGCAGCACCACCGGGGAGCTGTTTTTT. This codes for CASSTTGELFF.